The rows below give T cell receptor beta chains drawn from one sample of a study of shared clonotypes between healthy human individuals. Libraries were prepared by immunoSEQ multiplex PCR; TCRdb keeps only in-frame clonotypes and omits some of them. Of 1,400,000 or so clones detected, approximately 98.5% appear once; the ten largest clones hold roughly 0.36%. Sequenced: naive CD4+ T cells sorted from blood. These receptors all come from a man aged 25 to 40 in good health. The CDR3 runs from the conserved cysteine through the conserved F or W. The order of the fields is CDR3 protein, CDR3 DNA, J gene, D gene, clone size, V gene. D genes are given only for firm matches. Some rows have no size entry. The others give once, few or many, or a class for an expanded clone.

CDR3 protein: CASSFRAGDHEQYF
CDR3 DNA: TGCGCCAGCAGCTTCCGAGCGGGGGACCACGAGCAGTACTTC
J gene: TRBJ2-7
D gene: TRBD2
clone size: NA
V gene: TRBV5-1

CDR3 protein: CASSAGLAGAQSYNEQFF
CDR3 DNA: TGTGCCAGCAGCGCGGGACTAGCGGGAGCCCAATCCTACAATGAGCAGTTCTTC
J gene: TRBJ2-1
D gene: TRBD2
clone size: NA
V gene: TRBV5-4

CDR3 protein: CASSPRLAGSVETQYF
CDR3 DNA: TGTGCCAGCAGCCCCAGACTAGCGGGGTCGGTGGAGACCCAGTACTTC
J gene: TRBJ2-5
D gene: TRBD2
clone size: NA
V gene: TRBV9

CDR3 protein: CASSFRRTAMNTEAFF
CDR3 DNA: TGTGCCAGCAGCTTTCGGAGGACGGCCATGAACACTGAAGCTTTCTTT
J gene: TRBJ1-1
D gene: NA
clone size: few
V gene: TRBV7-8

CDR3 protein: CASSSPNRDPNEKLFF
CDR3 DNA: TGTGCCAGCAGCTCCCCGAACCGGGATCCTAATGAAAAACTGTTTTTT
J gene: TRBJ1-4
D gene: NA
clone size: NA
V gene: TRBV7-9

CDR3 protein: CASSSTGGRETQYF
CDR3 DNA: TGTGCCAGCAGCTCGACAGGGGGCCGGGAGACCCAGTACTTC
J gene: TRBJ2-5
D gene: TRBD1
clone size: NA
V gene: TRBV7-3

CDR3 protein: CASGPMGQQETQYF
CDR3 DNA: TGCGCCAGCGGACCGATGGGACAGCAAGAGACCCAGTACTTC
J gene: TRBJ2-5
D gene: TRBD1
clone size: NA
V gene: TRBV5-1

CDR3 protein: CASRSGTGKETQYF
CDR3 DNA: TGTGCCAGCAGATCAGGGACCGGAAAAGAGACCCAGTACTTC
J gene: TRBJ2-5
D gene: NA
clone size: NA
V gene: TRBV5-4

CDR3 protein: CAWSEKLVDTQYF
CDR3 DNA: TGTGCCTGGAGTGAAAAACTCGTAGATACGCAGTATTTT
J gene: TRBJ2-3
D gene: NA
clone size: NA
V gene: TRBV30

CDR3 protein: CASRSSRDGYGYTF
CDR3 DNA: TGTGCCAGCAGAAGTAGTAGGGACGGCTATGGCTACACCTTC
J gene: TRBJ1-2
D gene: NA
clone size: NA
V gene: TRBV25-1